The entry that follows covers one T cell receptor beta chain sequence. Antigen unknown. This specimen comes from a study of immune evolution from preneoplasia to lung adenocarcinoma. The table came from immunoSEQ multiplex PCR; TCRdb's copy has only in-frame clones and leaves some out. Among about 10,000 clones listed, 78% were seen once. Study-wide results and caveats: Clonality was highest in normal lung, lower in later-stage lesions apparently. KRAS-mutant nodules had the highest T cell clonality. Top clone frequencies peaked in normal lung, apparently declining through invasive adenocarcinoma.

Sequencing was done on a sample of FFPE minimally invasive lung adenocarcinoma tissue. The origin of this receptor is a person aged 65 to 85 with lung adenocarcinoma.

The DNA of the CDR3 is TGTGCCTGGAGCCTGACTAGTGGGGGGGAGACCCAGTACTTC. It specifies CAWSLTSGGETQYF. The V call is TRBV30, the J call TRBJ2-5; D may be TRBD2 (6 bases). The V end was cut by 3 bases, the J end by 5 bases, with 16 bases between. The CDR3 totals 14 residues. Germline CDR1 reads GTSNPN; CDR2 reads SVGIG (reference sequence).